This TCR beta chain emerged from a study of Ad26.COV2.S vaccination and SARS-CoV-2 variants. Study outcomes and limitations: Analytic work on TCR breadth and depth might have understated the full extent of total T cell responses. Comparable non-spike TCR breadth was observed in vaccine and placebo recipients. People who got the vaccine had more spike-specific TCR breadth than people who got placebo.

Concerning this clone itself: Its antigen is still unknown.

Sequencing was performed with immunoSEQ multiplex PCR; in TCRdb, only in-frame clones are kept and a portion is missing. The sample has roughly 500,000 clones; around 88% are singletons. Specified treatment: 15 to 20 received Ad26.COV2.S at low or high dose, single or two shots; 5 received placebo; per-sample allocation not given. Sampling happened 63 days after the first vaccine or placebo injection. This TCR was sampled from a person between 18 and 59 years old who received the Ad26.COV2.S COVID-19 vaccine or a placebo. This material consisted of peripheral blood, taken in a trial of Ad26.COV2.S vaccine versus placebo.

The DNA for the CDR3 is TGTGCCAGCAGCCCGGGGCCCCTTGGAGATCAGCCCCAGCATTTT. This encodes CASSPGPLGDQPQHF. The chain links TRBV6-5 to TRBJ1-5; D might be TRBD1 (5 bases). This CDR3 spans 15 amino acids. The V gene's germline CDR1 is MNHEY and CDR2 SVGAGI. V was cut by 6 bases and J by 5 bases, with 17 bases left in between.